This record concerns one TCR beta chain sequence. The antigen remains undetermined. The CDR3 is 15 residues long. Germline V gives CDR1 ENHRY, CDR2 SYGVKD. Trimming removed 6 bases from V and 2 bases from J; junction bases left unmatched: 9. The sample originates from a study of T-cell memory formation after mild COVID-19. Across the whole study: There were largely donor-specific TCR clusters. Study findings and constraints: Some responding clones appeared in pre-infection memory, suggesting cross-reactive memory joined. Still unconfirmed is whether the second-wave clones peaking on day 37 recognized SARS-CoV-2. CD4/CD8 balance characterized clones contracting day 15 to 85, and CD4+ skew characterized later expanders.

TCRdb analysed the 5' RACE reads with MiXCR anew, one entry per CDR3 protein. Of about 340,000 distinct CDR3 sequences listed, about an eighth are singletons. Sequenced material: PBMCs or a T cell subset sorted from them (not recorded which). The receptor was derived from a man between 18 and 35 years old who had mild COVID-19 (a few samples of this study predate the infection). Cell type and time point are not known. V gene TRBV10-3 combines with J gene TRBJ2-7; 8 bases are a match to TRBD1. The CDR3 DNA reads as TGTGCCATCAGGTCCGGGACAGGTCAAACCTACGAGCAGTACTTC. This sequence encodes CAIRSGTGQTYEQYF.